These 14 T cell receptor beta chains were all obtained from the same sample, sequenced in a study of T cells in Graves' hyperthyroidism and ophthalmopathy. TCR beta CDR3 regions were amplified from RNA. During a first-round RT-PCR of the TCR CDR3, the HTBI primer set was used. TCRdb processed the multiplex PCR reads anew with MiXCR; each CDR3 protein has one entry. The sample consists of a few hundred thousand distinct CDR3 sequences, roughly an eighth of them appearing once. Sequenced input: blood. The receptors stem from a woman aged 18 to 35 with Graves' hyperthyroidism.

At least ten counts were recorded for this clonotype. The chain is built from TRBV29-1 and TRBJ2-7; TRBD2 agrees at 13 bases. Trimming took 2 bases from V and 4 from J; bases not matched to a gene: 8. The V gene's germline CDR1 is SQVTM and CDR2 ANQGSEA. CDR3 length: 16 amino acids. CDR3 bases: TGCAGCGTTGAAATAGGACTAGCGGGAGCCATATACGAGCAGTACTTC. Amino acids: CSVEIGLAGAIYEQYF.

In this sample, this clonotype turned up many times. The chain carries TRBV27 and TRBJ1-1, with 7 bases matching TRBD1. Trimming at V came to 5 bases and at J to 1 base, leaving 7 bases not matched to a gene. The CDR3 loop spans 15 amino acids. The germline V gene has CDR1 MNHEY and CDR2 SMNVEV (reference sequence). The CDR3 region is CASSTTGVWNTEAFF. CDR3 bases: TGTGCCAGCAGTACTACAGGGGTGTGGAACACTGAAGCTTTCTTT.

Many counts were recorded for this clonotype. This chain uses TRBV20-1 with TRBJ2-1, with 12 nucleotides matching TRBD2. This CDR3 is built from 18 residues. V shed 3 bases, J shed 5 bases, and the junction held 14 bases outside the gene matches. Germline CDR1 DFQATT, CDR2 SNEGSKA (reference sequence). The CDR3 region has the DNA TGCAGTGCTAGCAAGTTTACAACTAGCGGGAGGTTCCACAATGAGCAGTTCTTC. Translation: CSASKFTTSGRFHNEQFF.

This clonotype was seen ten or more times. The chain uses TRBV12-3 or TRBV12-4 and TRBJ1-5; D might be TRBD1 (6 bases). The CDR3 length is 16 residues. V was clipped by 3 bases and J by 0 bases, with 12 bases between them. The CDR3 bases are TGTGCCAGCAGTTTCCGTACAGGGAGTAGCAATCAGCCCCAGCATTTT. Translation gives CASSFRTGSSNQPQHF.

This clonotype was detected ten times or more. This chain joins TRBV7-9 and TRBJ1-1; no reliable D call. Trimming removed 1 base from V and 0 bases from J, with 12 bases in between. Per the germline V gene, CDR1 is SEHNR and CDR2 is FQNEAQ (reference sequence). This CDR3 has 16 amino acids. CDR3 in amino acids: CASSLGPYSVNTEAFF. The DNA for the CDR3 is TGTGCCAGCAGCTTAGGCCCATACAGCGTGAACACTGAAGCTTTCTTT.

There are a few counts of this clonotype. This chain connects TRBV4-1 to TRBJ2-1, with D unclear. With 0 bases removed from V and 3 bases from J, the gap between germline ends came to 6 bases. This CDR3 comprises 14 residues. The germline CDR1 and CDR2 sequences are MGHRA and YSYEKL. CDR3 sequence reads: CASSQDTDYNEQFF. For the CDR3, the DNA is TGCGCCAGCAGCCAAGATACGGACTACAATGAGCAGTTCTTC.

The V gene is TRBV20-1, the J gene TRBJ1-5, with 7 positions matching TRBD1. CDR1 and CDR2 (germline): DFQATT, SNEGSKA (reference sequence). CDR3 length equals 15 residues. J gave up 7 bases and V 3 bases, and 12 bases lay outside the gene matches. The CDR3 sequence: CSASETGKGGQPQHF. The CDR3 DNA sequence: TGCAGTGCTAGTGAGACAGGGAAAGGGGGGCAGCCCCAGCATTTT.

The table lists this clonotype with many counts. This chain links TRBV7-2 with TRBJ2-7, with 8 bases aligning to TRBD2. With 4 bases clipped from V and 1 base from J, the junction kept 9 bases outside the gene matches. The CDR3 has 16 amino acids. Per germline, CDR1 SGHTA and CDR2 FQGNSA. The CDR3: CASSSLGGRTSYEQYF. CDR3 nucleotides: TGTGCCAGCAGCTCATTAGGCGGGAGGACGTCCTACGAGCAGTACTTC.

This clonotype was recorded at least ten times. The V and J genes are TRBV20-1 and TRBJ1-5, with a weak D call TRBD1 (6 bases). Trimming pared 5 bases from V and 2 bases from J, leaving 13 bases between. This CDR3 is 14 amino acids long. Per germline, CDR1 DFQATT and CDR2 SNEGSKA (reference sequence). CDR3 protein: CSASPGAGNQPQHF. CDR3 nucleotide sequence: TGCAGTGCTTCCCCGGGGGCGGGCAATCAGCCCCAGCATTTT.

There are a few counts of this clonotype. The chain uses TRBV20-1 and TRBJ2-5; no clear D gene. In germline, CDR1 is DFQATT, CDR2 SNEGSKA (reference sequence). The CDR3 extends over 16 amino acids. The V end was cut by 3 bases, the J end by 2 bases, with 19 bases between. CDR3 in DNA: TGCAGTGCTAGTATCCGATTCCCACTCACTCAAGAGACCCAGTACTTC. The encoded protein is CSASIRFPLTQETQYF.

About this clonotype: A much more abundant neighbour one base away suggests this may be a read error. The J gene is TRBJ1-2, the V gene TRBV5-5; D gene unclear. V was cut by 4 bases and J by 9 bases, with 19 bases left in between. This CDR3 region has 14 residues. CDR1 is SGHKS, CDR2 YYEKEE, per germline (reference sequence). CDR3 region: CASSQPTRRVSYTF. For the CDR3, the DNA is TGTGCCAGCAGCCAACCAACCAGGCGAGTGAGCTACACCTTC.

This clonotype occurred a few times. With a much larger clone just one base away, this may be a read error. The chain carries TRBV5-1 and TRBJ2-7; 8 bases line up with TRBD2. Germline V lookup: CDR1 SGHRS, CDR2 YFSETQ. The CDR3 extends over 14 amino acids. The DNA for the CDR3 is TGCGCCAGCATGTCGACGGGAGGGCCCTACGAGCTGTACTTC. This sequence encodes CASMSTGGPYELYF.

The table lists this clonotype with many counts. This rearrangement joins TRBV20-1 to TRBJ2-1, with 11 positions matching TRBD1. Germline V gives CDR1 DFQATT, CDR2 SNEGSKA (reference sequence). This CDR3 is 15 amino acids long. Unmatched junction bases numbered 5, after V lost 0 bases and J lost 7 bases. In DNA, the CDR3 is TGCAGTGCTAGAGATAAGGGGACAGGGGGAAATGAGCAGTTCTTC. The encoded protein is CSARDKGTGGNEQFF.

This chain connects TRBV5-1 to TRBJ2-2; possible D gene TRBD1, 5 bases. CDR1 and CDR2 from the germline V gene are SGHRS and YFSETQ. This CDR3 is 15 amino acids long. With 0 bases removed from V and 2 bases from J, the gap between germline ends came to 8 bases. CDR3 protein: CASSLGDSNTGELFF. As DNA, the CDR3 is TGCGCCAGCAGCTTGGGTGACAGTAACACCGGGGAGCTGTTTTTT.